This T cell receptor (beta chain) was identified in a study of human T cells and chemical hapten exposure. The overall study: Patches that contained 0.01% DPC were applied to the upper back and read at 6 days.

A remark on this clonotype: Its target is unknown.

Broader study findings: PT1 expanded TCR numbers rose with patch test score.

Unique molecular identifiers were affixed to discrete cDNA molecules within the library. Using its own MiXCR run on the RACE reads, TCRdb lists one record per CDR3 protein. The sample records fewer than 350,000 distinct CDR3 sequences, roughly 7.7% being singletons. This CDR3 spans 13 amino acids. CDR1 SEHNR and CDR2 FQNEAQ come from the germline V gene (reference sequence). The V end was cut by 1 base, the J end by 7 bases, with 10 bases between. Noted time point: pre-sensitization, week 0. Treatment defined: therapeutic diphenylcyclopropenone sensitization with weekly scalp DPC. Extraction yielded total RNA from whole blood (unfractionated).

The source of this sequence is a man aged 18 to 35 with alopecia areata. Some clones in this sample may be carry-over from other donors' samples. This chain links TRBV7-9 with TRBJ1-2, with D hard to call. Specimen: whole blood, collected in connection with sensitization to the hapten diphenylcyclopropenone (DPC). The CDR3 loop reads CASSLEDVSGYTF. In DNA form, the CDR3 reads TGTGCCAGCAGCTTAGAGGACGTTAGTGGCTACACCTTC.